Below, 3 T cell receptor beta chains from the same sample are listed, as sequenced in a study of shared clonotypes between healthy human individuals. This table comes from immunoSEQ multiplex PCR, and its TCRdb copy is limited to in-frame clones, with some not included. The sample shows about 1.5 million clones, 95% to 99% of them seen only once. Sequenced material: naive CD4+ T cells sorted from blood. The subset was: CD45RA+ positively selected. These receptors all come from a man aged 25-45 years in good health.

This clone was detected once. V gene TRBV28 combines with J gene TRBJ1-5, with 8 nucleotides matching TRBD1. The trim removed 3 bases at V and 1 base at J, leaving 11 bases unmatched. Germline CDR1 and CDR2: MDHEN and SYDVKM. The CDR3 contains 18 residues. The CDR3 protein is CASSFRTGRVESNQPQHF. The DNA of the CDR3 is TGTGCCAGCAGTTTCCGGACAGGGAGAGTCGAAAGCAATCAGCCCCAGCATTTT.

With regard to this clone: At one end the junction does not follow the germline gene, possibly because of a read error. Other nucleotide sequences in the sample specify the same CDR3. The rearrangement uses TRBV5-1 and TRBJ1-5; no reliable D call. The CDR3 runs to 13 residues. Germline values: CDR1 SGHRS, CDR2 YFSETQ. The CDR3 sequence: CASSLAPDQPQHF. In DNA, the CDR3 is TGCGCCAGCAGTTTGGCCCCCGACCAGCCCCAGCATTTT.

The chain combines TRBV10-3 with TRBJ2-3; 10 bases fit TRBD2. J lost 6 bases, V lost 0 bases, and 6 bases had no gene match. Germline V CDR1 and CDR2: ENHRY, SYGVKD. CDR3 length: 16 residues. The CDR3: CAISESPSGSWDTQYF. The CDR3 region has the DNA TGTGCCATCAGTGAGTCACCTAGCGGGAGTTGGGATACGCAGTATTTT.